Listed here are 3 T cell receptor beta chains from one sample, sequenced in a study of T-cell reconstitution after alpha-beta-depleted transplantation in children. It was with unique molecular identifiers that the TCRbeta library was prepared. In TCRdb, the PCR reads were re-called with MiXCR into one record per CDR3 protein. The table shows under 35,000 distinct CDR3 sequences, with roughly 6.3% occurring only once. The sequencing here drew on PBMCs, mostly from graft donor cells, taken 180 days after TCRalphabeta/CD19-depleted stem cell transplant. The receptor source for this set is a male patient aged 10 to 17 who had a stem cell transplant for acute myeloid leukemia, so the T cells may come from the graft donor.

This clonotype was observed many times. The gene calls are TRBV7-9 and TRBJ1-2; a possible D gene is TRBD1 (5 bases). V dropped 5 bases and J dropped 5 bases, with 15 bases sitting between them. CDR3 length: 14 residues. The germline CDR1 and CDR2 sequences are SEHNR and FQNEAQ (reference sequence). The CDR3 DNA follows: TGTGCCAGCAGCATACCCGGGACGGATTATGGCTACACCTTC. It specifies CASSIPGTDYGYTF.

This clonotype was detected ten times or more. The CDR3, as DNA: TGTGCCAGCAGACGGACAGGGTACGATCAGCCCCAGCATTTT. Translating it yields CASRRTGYDQPQHF. The chain couples TRBV12-3 or TRBV12-4 to TRBJ1-5; the match to TRBD1 covers 8 bases. V lost 6 bases, J lost 5 bases, and 6 bases stayed unmatched. The CDR3 contains 14 residues.

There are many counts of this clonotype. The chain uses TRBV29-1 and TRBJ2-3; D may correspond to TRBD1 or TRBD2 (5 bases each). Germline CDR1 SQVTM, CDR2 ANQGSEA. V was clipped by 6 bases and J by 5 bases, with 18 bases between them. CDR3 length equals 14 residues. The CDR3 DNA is TGCAGCGTCGCCGGGACCCCAACCAGAGATACGCAGTATTTT. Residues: CSVAGTPTRDTQYF.